These 15 T cell receptor beta chains were sequenced from one sample in a study of blood T cell repertoires in COVID-19. Data came from immunoSEQ multiplex PCR; TCRdb stores just in-frame clones and leaves some out. The sample lists fewer than 250,000 clones, around 84% occurring once. The specimen sequenced was peripheral blood. These receptors all stem from a man aged 45-65 years with acute or convalescent COVID-19.

This sequence joins TRBV27 and TRBJ1-6; D is perhaps TRBD1 (5 bases). The CDR3 spans 17 residues. V was clipped by 2 bases and J by 0 bases, with 11 bases between them. In germline, CDR1 is MNHEY, CDR2 SMNVEV (reference sequence). This chain's CDR3 is CASSLEADSSYNSPLHF. The CDR3 region has the DNA TGTGCCAGCAGTTTAGAGGCCGACAGCTCCTATAATTCACCCCTCCACTTT.

The chain combines TRBV10-2 with TRBJ2-1, with 8 bases aligning to TRBD1. CDR1 and CDR2 (germline): WSHSY, SAAADI. The CDR3 has 17 amino acids. Trimming cost V 5 bases and J 5 bases; bases outside gene matches: 14. CDR3 sequence (DNA): TGCGCCAGCAGTATAGACAGGGGAAGGATTGCTAACAATGAGCAGTTCTTC. As protein: CASSIDRGRIANNEQFF.

On this clone itself: Other DNA sequences in the same sample also yield this CDR3. The J gene is TRBJ2-1, the V gene TRBV12-3 or TRBV12-4; D gene uncertain. V lost 1 base and J 8 bases, leaving 3 bases between the germline ends. The CDR3 has 11 amino acids. CDR3 DNA: TGTGCCAGCAGTTTAGGAGATGAGCAGTTCTTC. Amino acid sequence: CASSLGDEQFF.

This rearrangement joins TRBV10-2 to TRBJ1-3; TRBD1 aligns across 8 bases. This CDR3 has 18 residues. Germline CDR1 is WSHSY and CDR2 is SAAADI. The trim removed 6 bases at V and 3 bases at J, leaving 16 bases unmatched. The CDR3, as DNA: TGCGCCAGCAGCCCACTTGAGTCTGGGACAGGCCTTGGAAACACCATATATTTT. Translated: CASSPLESGTGLGNTIYF.

The genes are TRBV27 and TRBJ2-1; 12 nucleotides line up with TRBD2. J lost 8 bases, V lost 2 bases, and 10 bases had no gene match. Germline values: CDR1 MNHEY, CDR2 SMNVEV (reference sequence). The CDR3 is 17 residues long. DNA of the CDR3: TGTGCCAGCAGTTTACGCCGAACTAGCGGGGGGCCCCATGAGCAGTTCTTC. Protein product: CASSLRRTSGGPHEQFF.

DNA for the CDR3: TGTGCCAGCAACCCGACAGGGGGCTACGAGCAGTACTTC. Translating gives CASNPTGGYEQYF. The chain couples TRBV6-5 to TRBJ2-7, with 9 nucleotides matching TRBD1. Germline CDR1 reads MNHEY; CDR2 reads SVGAGI. J was trimmed by 3 bases and V by 7 bases; bases with no gene match: 4. The CDR3 has 13 amino acids.

This CDR3 is CASSLQGRQPQHF. CDR3 coding DNA: TGTGCCAGCAGTCTACAGGGTAGGCAGCCCCAGCATTTT. The J gene is TRBJ1-5, the V gene TRBV27, with D possibly being TRBD1 (6 bases). Per germline, CDR1 MNHEY and CDR2 SMNVEV (reference sequence). The CDR3 is 13 residues long. V lost 5 bases and J 7 bases, leaving 12 bases between the germline ends.

This chain links TRBV6-1 with TRBJ2-3; possible D gene TRBD2, 6 bases. The CDR3 spans 13 residues. The V end was cut by 2 bases, the J end by 10 bases, with 13 bases between. Per germline, CDR1 MNHNS and CDR2 SASEGT. CDR3 sequence reads: CASSESTSHAQYF. For the CDR3, the DNA is TGTGCCAGCAGTGAAAGTACTAGCCATGCGCAGTATTTT.

A single count supports this clone. The chain combines TRBV4-1 with TRBJ1-4, with 11 bases matching TRBD1. With V trimmed by 3 bases and J by 3 bases, 6 bases remained unmatched. CDR1 MGHRA and CDR2 YSYEKL come from the germline V gene. The CDR3 consists of 17 residues. The CDR3 DNA reads TGCGCCAGCAGCCAGTGGACAGGGGGCGACCCTAATGAAAAACTGTTTTTT. Amino acid sequence: CASSQWTGGDPNEKLFF.

The rearrangement joins TRBV7-2 to TRBJ1-2, with 10 nucleotides matching TRBD1. The CDR3 runs to 15 residues. Germline trimming cut 4 bases from V and 2 bases from J; bases unmatched to any gene: 4. Germline CDR1 and CDR2: SGHTA and FQGNSA. DNA of the CDR3: TGTGCCAGCAGCTACGGGACAGGGGTCAACTATGGCTACACCTTC. It encodes CASSYGTGVNYGYTF. Using reference TRBV7-2 and TRBJ1-2 for the parts outside the CDR3, the full variable domain is GAGVSQSPSNKVTEKGKDVELRCDPISGHTALYWYRQSLGQGLEFLIYFQGNSAPDKSGLPSDRFSAERTGGSVSTLTIQRTQQEDSAVYLCASSYGTGVNYGYTFGSGTRLTVV.

This clone was detected once. This chain links TRBV5-1 with TRBJ2-3, with 8 bases lining up with TRBD1. V shed 9 bases and J 2 bases; nucleotides not matched to a gene: 5. The germline gives CDR1 SGHRS, CDR2 YFSETQ. This CDR3 comprises 13 residues. CDR3 sequence reads: CATAQGVTDTQYF. The CDR3 region has the DNA TGCGCCACCGCACAGGGGGTCACAGATACGCAGTATTTT.

The CDR3 bases are TGTGCCAGTGAAGAACAGAGCAATCAGCCCCAGCATTTT. Translation: CASEEQSNQPQHF. The rearrangement uses TRBV19 and TRBJ1-5; D gene uncertain. Germline V CDR1 and CDR2: LNHDA, SQIVND (reference sequence). Between the trimmed V and J ends, which lost 8 bases and 1 base, there was a span of 9 bases. The CDR3 totals 13 residues.

This clone has only one observation. CDR3 sequence (DNA): TGTGCCAGCAGCAAGAGACAGTCGGGGGGCTACGAGCAGTACTTC. As protein: CASSKRQSGGYEQYF. This rearrangement joins TRBV7-9 to TRBJ2-7; the match to TRBD2 covers 7 bases. The CDR3 covers 15 residues. J lost 3 bases, V lost 5 bases, and 10 bases had no gene match. Germline CDR1 is SEHNR and CDR2 is FQNEAQ (reference sequence).

The chain joins TRBV5-1 to TRBJ2-2; 10 bases fit TRBD1. The CDR3 has 16 amino acids. Trimming cost V 1 base and J 3 bases; bases outside gene matches: 3. Germline CDR1 SGHRS, CDR2 YFSETQ. DNA for the CDR3: TGCGCCAGCAGCTTGATGGGACAGGGGTACACCGGGGAGCTGTTTTTT. Its translation: CASSLMGQGYTGELFF.

This chain joins TRBV6-1 and TRBJ1-4, with D unresolved. The CDR3 covers 13 residues. Per the germline V gene, CDR1 is MNHNS and CDR2 is SASEGT. Trimming pared 2 bases from V and 5 bases from J, leaving 6 bases between. This chain's CDR3 is CASSETRNEKLFF. The DNA for the CDR3 is TGTGCCAGCAGTGAAACCAGAAATGAAAAACTGTTTTTT.